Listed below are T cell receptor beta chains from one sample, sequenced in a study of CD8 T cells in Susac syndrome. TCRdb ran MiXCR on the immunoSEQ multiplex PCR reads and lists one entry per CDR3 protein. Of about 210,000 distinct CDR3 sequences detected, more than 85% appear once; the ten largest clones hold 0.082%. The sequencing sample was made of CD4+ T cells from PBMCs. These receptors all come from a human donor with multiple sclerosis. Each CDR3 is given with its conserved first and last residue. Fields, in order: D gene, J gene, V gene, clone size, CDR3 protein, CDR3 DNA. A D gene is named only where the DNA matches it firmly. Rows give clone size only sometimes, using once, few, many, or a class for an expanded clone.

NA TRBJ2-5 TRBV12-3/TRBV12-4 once CASRPRGDQETQYF TGTGCCAGCAGGCCAAGGGGGGACCAAGAGACCCAGTACTTC
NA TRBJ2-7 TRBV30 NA CAWSKTPVGEQYF TGTGCCTGGAGTAAAACGCCGGTCGGCGAGCAGTACTTC
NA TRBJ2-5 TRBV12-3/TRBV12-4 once CASHRGARETQYF TGTGCCAGCCACCGGGGGGCACGGGAGACCCAGTACTTC
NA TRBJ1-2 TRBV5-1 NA CASSLTGLPNYGYTF TGCGCCAGCAGCTTAACAGGGCTCCCTAACTATGGCTACACCTTC
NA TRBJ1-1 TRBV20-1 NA CSAIGQSFRMNTEAFF TGCAGTGCTATTGGACAGTCTTTCCGTATGAACACTGAAGCTTTCTTT
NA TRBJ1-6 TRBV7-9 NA CASSLAMAGPPLHF TGTGCCAGCAGCTTAGCCATGGCGGGACCACCCCTCCACTTT
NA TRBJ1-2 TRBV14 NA CASSQDRTSSGGYTF TGTGCCAGCAGCCAAGATAGGACCTCATCGGGAGGCTACACCTTC
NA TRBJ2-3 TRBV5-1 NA CASSLGRRGFLTDTQYF TGCGCCAGCAGCTTGGGGCGCCGGGGTTTCCTCACAGATACGCAGTATTTT
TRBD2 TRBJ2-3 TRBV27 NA CASSSTSGDTDTQYF TGTGCCAGCAGTTCGACTAGCGGGGACACAGATACGCAGTATTTT
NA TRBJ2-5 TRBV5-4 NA CASSPRERETQYF TGTGCCAGCAGCCCGAGGGAAAGAGAGACCCAGTACTTC
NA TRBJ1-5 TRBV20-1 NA CSADPGDSNQPQHF TGCAGTGCCGACCCAGGGGATAGCAATCAGCCCCAGCATTTT
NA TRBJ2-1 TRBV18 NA CASSPRTGANNEQFF TGTGCCAGCTCACCACGTACGGGGGCGAACAATGAGCAGTTCTTC
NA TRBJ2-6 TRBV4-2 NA CASSQVHSGANVLTF TGTGCCAGCAGCCAAGTGCACTCTGGGGCCAACGTCCTGACTTTC
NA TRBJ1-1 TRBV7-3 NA CASSRSTNTEAFF TGTGCCAGCAGTCGTAGTACGAACACTGAAGCTTTCTTT
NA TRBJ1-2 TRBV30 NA CTWLILPVAYGYTF TGTACCTGGTTGATCCTGCCAGTAGCATATGGCTACACCTTC
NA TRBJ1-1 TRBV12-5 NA CASGSSPTRQYTEAFF TGTGCTAGTGGTTCCTCCCCCACCCGACAGTACACTGAAGCTTTCTTT
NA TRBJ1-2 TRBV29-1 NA CSVELGPSNYGYTF TGCAGCGTTGAGCTGGGCCCTAGTAACTATGGCTACACCTTC
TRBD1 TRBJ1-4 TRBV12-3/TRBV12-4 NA CASSSSGGREKLFF TGTGCCAGCAGTTCATCAGGGGGCAGGGAAAAACTGTTTTTT
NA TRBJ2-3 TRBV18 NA CASSPFEGVDTQYF TGTGCCAGCTCACCATTCGAAGGGGTAGATACGCAGTATTTT
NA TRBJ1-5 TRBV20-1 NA CSASYSTGGNQPQHF TGCAGTGCTAGTTATTCGACAGGTGGGAATCAGCCCCAGCATTTT
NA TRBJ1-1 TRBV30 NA CAWTVRANTEAFF TGTGCCTGGACTGTCAGGGCGAACACTGAAGCTTTCTTT
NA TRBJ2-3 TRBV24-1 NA CATSDNTWDTQYF TGTGCCACCAGTGATAATACTTGGGATACGCAGTATTTT
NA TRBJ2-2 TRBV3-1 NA CASSQDPTGTGELFF TGTGCCAGCAGCCAAGATCCCACAGGGACCGGGGAGCTGTTTTTT
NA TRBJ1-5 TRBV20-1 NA CSAKTRTDRNQPQHF TGCAGTGCGAAGACCCGGACGGACCGAAATCAGCCCCAGCATTTT
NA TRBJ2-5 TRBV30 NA CAWGGPGRGQETQYF TGTGCCTGGGGTGGTCCCGGCAGGGGCCAAGAGACCCAGTACTTC
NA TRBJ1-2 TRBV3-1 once CASSPQGSPYGYTF TGTGCCAGCAGCCCCCAGGGATCGCCTTATGGCTACACCTTC
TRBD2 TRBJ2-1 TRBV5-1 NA CASSLEGLAVNEQFF TGCGCCAGCAGCTTGGAGGGACTAGCGGTAAATGAGCAGTTCTTC
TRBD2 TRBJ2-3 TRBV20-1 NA CSASGLAGSTDTQYF TGCAGTGCTAGTGGACTAGCGGGGTCCACAGATACGCAGTATTTT
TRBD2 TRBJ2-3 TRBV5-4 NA CASRPTSYSTDTQYF TGTGCCAGCAGACCGACTAGCTATAGCACAGATACGCAGTATTTT
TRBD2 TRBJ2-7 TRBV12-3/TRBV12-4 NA CASSRRASGGYEQYF TGTGCCAGCAGCCGCCGGGCTAGCGGGGGGTATGAGCAGTACTTC
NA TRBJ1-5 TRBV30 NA CAWRAGNGQPQHF TGTGCCTGGAGGGCAGGGAACGGTCAGCCCCAGCATTTT
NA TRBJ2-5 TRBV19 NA CASSTTGGRETQYF TGTGCCAGTAGTACCACGGGGGGCCGGGAGACCCAGTACTTC
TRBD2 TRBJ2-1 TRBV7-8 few CASSPKRGGLVDEQFF TGTGCCAGCAGCCCCAAGCGGGGGGGCCTTGTAGATGAGCAGTTCTTC
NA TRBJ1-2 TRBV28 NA CASRSPGTNYGYTF TGTGCCAGCAGGTCCCCGGGCACTAACTATGGCTACACCTTC
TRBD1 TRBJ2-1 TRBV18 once CASSTDRGSYNEQFF TGTGCCAGCTCAACGGACAGGGGATCCTACAATGAGCAGTTCTTC
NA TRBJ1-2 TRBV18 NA CASSPPTGDYGYTF TGTGCCAGCTCACCACCCACGGGAGACTATGGCTACACCTTC
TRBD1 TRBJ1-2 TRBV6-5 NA CASSYIPGQSYGYTF TGTGCCAGCAGTTACATCCCGGGACAGAGCTATGGCTACACCTTC
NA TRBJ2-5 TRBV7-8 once CASAKGTPPKTQYF TGTGCCAGCGCGAAGGGGACTCCCCCCAAGACCCAGTACTTC
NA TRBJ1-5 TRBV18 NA CASSPTGDNQPQHF TGTGCCAGCTCACCTACGGGGGACAATCAGCCCCAGCATTTT
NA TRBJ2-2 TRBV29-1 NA CSAGTGANTGELFF TGCAGCGCTGGGACCGGAGCGAACACCGGGGAGCTGTTTTTT
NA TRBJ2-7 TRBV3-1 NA CASSQALYEQYF TGTGCCAGCAGCCAAGCACTCTACGAGCAGTACTTC
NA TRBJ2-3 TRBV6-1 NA CASRRLETDTQYF TGTGCCAGCAGACGACTAGAAACAGATACGCAGTATTTT
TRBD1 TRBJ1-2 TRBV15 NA CATSIRTGGYGYTF TGTGCCACCAGCATAAGGACAGGGGGCTATGGCTACACCTTC
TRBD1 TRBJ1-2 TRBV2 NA CASLGTGRDYGYTF TGTGCCAGCCTGGGGACAGGGAGGGACTATGGCTACACCTTC
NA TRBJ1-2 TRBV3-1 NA CASSHETDNYGYTF TGTGCCAGCAGCCATGAGACGGACAACTATGGCTACACCTTC